These T cell receptor beta chains were read from a single sample in a study of T-cell memory formation after mild COVID-19. TCRdb itself ran the 5' RACE reads through MiXCR, one entry per CDR3 protein. The data show 580,000 or so distinct CDR3 sequences, 17% seen once. What was sequenced was PBMCs or a T cell subset sorted from them (not recorded which). Receptors originate from an adult woman who had mild COVID-19 (a few samples of this study predate the infection). Cell type and time point are not known. Each CDR3 is given with its conserved first and last residue. The order of the fields is clone size, D gene, J gene, V gene, CDR3 protein, CDR3 DNA. A D gene is named only where the DNA matches it firmly. Clone sizes are given selectively: once, few, many, or a class where the clone is expanded.

. . TRBJ2-2 TRBV12-3/TRBV12-4 CASTAEGYLPGELFF TGTGCCAGCACCGCAGAGGGGTACTTGCCCGGGGAGCTGTTTTTT
few . TRBJ2-3 TRBV5-5 CASSFSGTRTDTQYF TGTGCCAGCAGCTTCTCAGGGACGCGCACAGATACGCAGTATTTT
few . TRBJ2-7 TRBV12-3/TRBV12-4 CASSVGAASYEQYF TGTGCCAGCAGTGTAGGGGCGGCTTCCTACGAGCAGTACTTC
few . TRBJ2-2 TRBV7-9 CASSLALGSGELFF TGTGCCAGCAGCTTAGCCCTAGGGTCAGGGGAGCTGTTTTTT
few TRBD1 TRBJ2-5 TRBV5-1 CASSLRPGTGGETQYF TGCGCCAGCAGCCTACGTCCCGGGACAGGGGGAGAGACCCAGTACTTC
few TRBD2 TRBJ2-5 TRBV9 CASSLHPTSGEETQYF TGTGCCAGCAGCCTTCATCCTACTAGCGGGGAAGAGACCCAGTACTTC
few . TRBJ2-1 TRBV7-3 CASSLNSGSYNEQFF TGTGCCAGCAGCTTAAATAGCGGTTCCTACAATGAGCAGTTCTTC
. TRBD1 TRBJ1-1 TRBV12-3/TRBV12-4 CASSLGTGLSTEAFF TGTGCCAGCAGTTTGGGGACAGGCCTAAGCACTGAAGCTTTCTTT
few . TRBJ2-7 TRBV29-1 CSASGAYYEQYF TGCAGCGCCTCAGGAGCCTACTACGAGCAGTACTTC
. . TRBJ2-7 TRBV20-1 CSARLWGKEREQYF TGCAGTGCTAGATTGTGGGGCAAGGAGAGGGAGCAGTACTTC
many TRBD2 TRBJ2-3 TRBV10-3 CAISGTSSHPGTDTQYF TGTGCCATCAGCGGGACTAGCTCCCACCCAGGCACAGATACGCAGTATTTT
few TRBD1 TRBJ1-5 TRBV7-9 CASSLTGPNQPQHF TGTGCCAGCAGCCTGACAGGGCCAAATCAGCCCCAGCATTTT
few TRBD1 TRBJ2-1 TRBV24-1 CATSDLAGQGRYNEQFF TGTGCCACCAGTGATTTGGCCGGACAGGGACGCTACAATGAGCAGTTCTTC
. . TRBJ1-2 TRBV14 CASSLTDNYGYTF TGTGCCAGCAGCCTGACAGATAACTATGGCTACACCTTC
few TRBD1 TRBJ1-1 TRBV7-9 CASSLTGSPYTEAFF TGTGCCAGCAGCTTGACAGGGAGTCCGTACACTGAAGCTTTCTTT
few TRBD1 TRBJ2-7 TRBV7-9 CASSLQGAPLTYEQYF TGTGCCAGCAGCTTACAGGGGGCGCCCCTTACCTACGAGCAGTACTTC
few . TRBJ2-3 TRBV6-1 CASTPWGSGSGREDTQYF TGTGCCAGCACCCCCTGGGGGAGCGGGTCCGGCCGGGAAGATACGCAGTATTTT
once . TRBJ1-5 TRBV9 CASSAGGGRENQPQHF TGTGCCAGCAGCGCTGGTGGGGGGAGGGAGAATCAGCCCCAGCATTTT
. . TRBJ2-1 TRBV6-5 CASSTSVIGEQFF TGTGCCAGCAGTACGTCCGTTATCGGTGAGCAGTTCTTC
. TRBD1 TRBJ2-1 TRBV18 CASSSRGQGNEQFF TGTGCCAGCTCATCAAGGGGGCAGGGGAATGAGCAGTTCTTC
. . TRBJ2-5 TRBV7-9 CASSLDLTSGQETQYF TGTGCCAGCAGCTTAGATTTAACAAGCGGGCAAGAGACCCAGTACTTC
. TRBD2 TRBJ2-1 TRBV11-2 CASSLDGSGGRVSSYNEQFF TGTGCCAGCAGCTTAGATGGTAGCGGGGGCCGCGTAAGCTCCTACAATGAGCAGTTCTTC
. TRBD2 TRBJ2-5 TRBV11-2 CASSMGLAIETQYF TGTGCCAGCAGCATGGGACTAGCGATAGAGACCCAGTACTTC
. TRBD1 TRBJ2-6 TRBV25-1 CASSAPGQRISGANVLTF TGTGCCAGCAGTGCACCGGGACAGCGGATCTCTGGGGCCAACGTCCTGACTTTC
. . TRBJ2-1 TRBV5-1 CASSLDPVSYNEQFF TGCGCCAGCAGCTTGGACCCGGTCTCCTACAATGAGCAGTTCTTC
. TRBD2 TRBJ2-7 TRBV12-3/TRBV12-4 CASSFSSGGAREQYF TGTGCCAGCAGTTTCAGCTCCGGGGGGGCCCGAGAGCAGTACTTC
few TRBD1 TRBJ1-1 TRBV5-1 CASSQGTGHEAFF TGCGCCAGCAGCCAAGGGACAGGGCATGAAGCTTTCTTT